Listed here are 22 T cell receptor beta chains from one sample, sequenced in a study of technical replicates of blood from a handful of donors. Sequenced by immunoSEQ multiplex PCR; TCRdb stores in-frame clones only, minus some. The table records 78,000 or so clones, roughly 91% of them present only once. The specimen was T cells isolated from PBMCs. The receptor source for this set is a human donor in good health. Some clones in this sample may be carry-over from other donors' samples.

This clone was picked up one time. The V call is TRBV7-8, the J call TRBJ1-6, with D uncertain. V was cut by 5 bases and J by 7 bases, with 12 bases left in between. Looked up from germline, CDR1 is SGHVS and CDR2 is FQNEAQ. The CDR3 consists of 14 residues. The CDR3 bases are TGTGCCAGCAGCACGCAGAGAGGCAATTCACCCCTCCACTTT. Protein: CASSTQRGNSPLHF.

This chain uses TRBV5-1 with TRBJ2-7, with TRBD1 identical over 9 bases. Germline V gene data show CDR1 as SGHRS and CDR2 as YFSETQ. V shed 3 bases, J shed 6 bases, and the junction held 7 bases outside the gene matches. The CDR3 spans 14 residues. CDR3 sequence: CASSYSGQGGEQYF. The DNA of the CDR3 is TGCGCCAGCAGCTATTCGGGACAGGGCGGCGAGCAGTACTTC.

The CDR3 nucleotides read TGTGCCAGCGGGGGGACAGGGGTTAACTATGGCTACACCTTC. It encodes CASGGTGVNYGYTF. The chain uses TRBV7-9 and TRBJ1-2; TRBD1 matches 10 bases. CDR1 is SEHNR, CDR2 FQNEAQ, per germline (reference sequence). This CDR3 spans 14 amino acids. J was trimmed by 1 base and V by 8 bases; bases with no gene match: 4.

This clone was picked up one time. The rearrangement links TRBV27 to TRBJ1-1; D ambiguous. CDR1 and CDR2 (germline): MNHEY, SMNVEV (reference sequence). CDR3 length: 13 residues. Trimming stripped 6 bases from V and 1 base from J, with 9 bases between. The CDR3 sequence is CASSYRENTEAFF. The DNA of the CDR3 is TGTGCCAGCAGCTACCGGGAGAACACTGAAGCTTTCTTT.

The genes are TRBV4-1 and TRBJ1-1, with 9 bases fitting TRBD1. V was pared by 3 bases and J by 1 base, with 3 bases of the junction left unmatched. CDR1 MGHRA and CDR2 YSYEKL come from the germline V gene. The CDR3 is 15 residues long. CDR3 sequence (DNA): TGCGCCAGCAGCCAGCCGGGACAGGGGAACACTGAAGCTTTCTTT. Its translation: CASSQPGQGNTEAFF.

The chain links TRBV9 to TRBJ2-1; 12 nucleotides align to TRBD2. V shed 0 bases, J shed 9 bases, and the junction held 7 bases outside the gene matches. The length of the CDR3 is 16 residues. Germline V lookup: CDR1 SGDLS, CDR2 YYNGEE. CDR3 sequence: CASSVVSSGRGVEQFF. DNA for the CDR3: TGTGCCAGCAGCGTAGTGTCTAGCGGGAGGGGGGTTGAGCAGTTCTTC.

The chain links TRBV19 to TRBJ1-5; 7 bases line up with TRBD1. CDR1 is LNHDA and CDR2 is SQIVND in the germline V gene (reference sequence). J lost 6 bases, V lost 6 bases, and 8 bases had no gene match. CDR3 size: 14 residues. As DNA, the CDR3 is TGTGCCAGTAGCTGGGGACAGTTCGGTCAGCCCCAGCATTTT. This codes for CASSWGQFGQPQHF.

The CDR3 region has the DNA TGTGCCAGTACAGCGCACGGCGTACCCGCCAATCAGCCCCAGCATTTT. Translation gives CASTAHGVPANQPQHF. The V and J genes are TRBV19 and TRBJ1-5; no reliable D call. Trimming stripped 7 bases from V and 3 bases from J, with 19 bases between. CDR1 is LNHDA, CDR2 SQIVND, per germline (reference sequence). This CDR3 region has 16 residues.

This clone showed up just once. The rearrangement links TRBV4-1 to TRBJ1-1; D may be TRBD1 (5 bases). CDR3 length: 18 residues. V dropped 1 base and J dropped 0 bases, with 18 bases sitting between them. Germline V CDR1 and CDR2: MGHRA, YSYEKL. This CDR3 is CASSQVPDRQTLNTEAFF. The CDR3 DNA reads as TGCGCCAGCAGCCAAGTCCCCGACCGACAGACATTGAACACTGAAGCTTTCTTT.

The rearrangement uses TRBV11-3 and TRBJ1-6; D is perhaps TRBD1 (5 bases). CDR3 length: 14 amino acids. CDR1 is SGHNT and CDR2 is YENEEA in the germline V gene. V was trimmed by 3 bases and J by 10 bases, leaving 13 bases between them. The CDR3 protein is CASSFSGIGSPLHF. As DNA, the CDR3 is TGTGCCAGCAGCTTTTCAGGGATCGGCTCACCCCTCCACTTT.

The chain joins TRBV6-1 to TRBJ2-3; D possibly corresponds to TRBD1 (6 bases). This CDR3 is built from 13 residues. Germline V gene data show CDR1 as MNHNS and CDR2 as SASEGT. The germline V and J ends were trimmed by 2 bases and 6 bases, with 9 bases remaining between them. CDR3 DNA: TGTGCCAGCAGTGAACAAAGGGGGGATACGCAGTATTTT. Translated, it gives CASSEQRGDTQYF.

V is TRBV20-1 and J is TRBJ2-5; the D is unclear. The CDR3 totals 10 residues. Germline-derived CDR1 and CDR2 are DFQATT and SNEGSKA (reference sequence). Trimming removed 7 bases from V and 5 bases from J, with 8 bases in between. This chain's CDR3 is CSGGQETQYF. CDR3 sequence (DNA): TGCAGTGGAGGTCAGGAGACCCAGTACTTC.

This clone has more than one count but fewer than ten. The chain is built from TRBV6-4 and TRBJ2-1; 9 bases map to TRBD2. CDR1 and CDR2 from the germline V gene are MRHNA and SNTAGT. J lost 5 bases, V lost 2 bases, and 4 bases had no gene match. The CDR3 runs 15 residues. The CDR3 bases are TGTGCCAGCAGTGACGGGCGGGGGGGTCACAATGAGCAGTTCTTC. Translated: CASSDGRGGHNEQFF.

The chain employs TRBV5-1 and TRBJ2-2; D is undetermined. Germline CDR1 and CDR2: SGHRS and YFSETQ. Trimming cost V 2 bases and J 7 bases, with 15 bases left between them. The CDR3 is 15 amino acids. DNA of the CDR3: TGCGCCAGCAGCTTTTCTAGTTATGCTCGCGGGGAGCTGTTTTTT. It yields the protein CASSFSSYARGELFF.

DNA for the CDR3: TGTGCCAGCAGCCCCCCGGCGTGGCTAGTAAACACCATATATTTT. Translation: CASSPPAWLVNTIYF. V usage is TRBV11-2 and J usage is TRBJ1-3; D is undetermined. Germline values: CDR1 SGHAT, CDR2 FQNNGV. The V and J ends lost 5 bases and 6 bases respectively, with 17 bases between them. This CDR3 spans 15 amino acids. Together with reference TRBV11-2 and TRBJ1-3, the CDR3 gives the full variable domain: EAGVAQSPRYKIIEKRQSVAFWCNPISGHATLYWYQQILGQGPKLLIQFQNNGVVDDSQLPKDRFSAERLKGVDSTLKIQPAKLEDSAVYLCASSPPAWLVNTIYFGEGSWLTVV.

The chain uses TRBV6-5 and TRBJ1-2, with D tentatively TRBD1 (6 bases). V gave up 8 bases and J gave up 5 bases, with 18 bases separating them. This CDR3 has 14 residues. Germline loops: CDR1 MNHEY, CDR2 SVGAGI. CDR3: CASSPDPGVYGYTF. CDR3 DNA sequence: TGTGCCAGCTCCCCGGACCCAGGGGTTTATGGCTACACCTTC.

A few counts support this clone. CDR3 DNA sequence: TGCAGCGTACTGGGCTTCTCTGGGGCCAACGTCCTGACTTTC. Translation gives CSVLGFSGANVLTF. The rearrangement links TRBV29-1 to TRBJ2-6; no clear D gene. V lost 6 bases and J 0 bases, leaving 9 bases between the germline ends. The CDR3 is made up of 14 amino acids. Germline-derived CDR1 and CDR2 are SQVTM and ANQGSEA.

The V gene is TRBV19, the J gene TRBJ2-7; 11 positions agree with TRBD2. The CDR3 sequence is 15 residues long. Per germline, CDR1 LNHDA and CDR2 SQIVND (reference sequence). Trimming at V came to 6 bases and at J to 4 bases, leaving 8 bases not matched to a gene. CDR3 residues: CASSELAGGRYEQYF. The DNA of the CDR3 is TGTGCCAGTAGCGAATTAGCGGGAGGGCGGTACGAGCAGTACTTC.

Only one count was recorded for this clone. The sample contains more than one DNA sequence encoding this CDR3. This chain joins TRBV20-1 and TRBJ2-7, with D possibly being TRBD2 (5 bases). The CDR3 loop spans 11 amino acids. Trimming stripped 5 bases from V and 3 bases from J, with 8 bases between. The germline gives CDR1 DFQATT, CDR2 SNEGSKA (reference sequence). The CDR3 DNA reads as TGCAGTGCTCCCCGGGGCTACGAGCAGTACTTC. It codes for CSAPRGYEQYF.

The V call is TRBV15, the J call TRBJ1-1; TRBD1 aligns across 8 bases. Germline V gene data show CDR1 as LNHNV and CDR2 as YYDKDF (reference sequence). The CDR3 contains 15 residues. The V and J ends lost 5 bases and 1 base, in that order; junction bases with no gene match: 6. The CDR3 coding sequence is TGTGCCACCAGCGTCCGGGACAGGCGGAACACTGAAGCTTTCTTT. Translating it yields CATSVRDRRNTEAFF.

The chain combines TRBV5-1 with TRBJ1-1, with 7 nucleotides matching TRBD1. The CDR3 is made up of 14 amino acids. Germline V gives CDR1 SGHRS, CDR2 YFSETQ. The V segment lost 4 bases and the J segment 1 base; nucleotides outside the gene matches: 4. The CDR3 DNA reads TGCGCCAGCAGCCCCCGACAGGGGAACACTGAAGCTTTCTTT. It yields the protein CASSPRQGNTEAFF.

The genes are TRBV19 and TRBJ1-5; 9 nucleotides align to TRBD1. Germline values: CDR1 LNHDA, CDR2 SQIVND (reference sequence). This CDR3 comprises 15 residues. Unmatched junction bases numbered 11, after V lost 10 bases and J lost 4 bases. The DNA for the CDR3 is TGTGCCACCTTCCTCCGGGACAGGGTAAATCAGCCCCAGCATTTT. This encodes CATFLRDRVNQPQHF.